These 9 T cell receptor beta chains were all obtained from the same sample, sequenced in a study of a mutant IDH1 vaccine in newly diagnosed glioma. Their recognized antigens are unknown. Using immunoSEQ multiplex PCR, the repertoire was profiled, and TCRdb retains in-frame clones only, with some absent. Found here are almost 30,000 clones, approximately 90% of them singletons; the top ten hold about 3.1%. Time point meaning: week 5, during vaccination. Vaccine doses each comprised 300 ug of mutant IDH1 20-mer peptide, with topical imiquimod. This material consisted of peripheral blood mononuclear cells (PBMCs), taken from a glioma patient whose treatment included an IDH1 peptide vaccine. The origin of the receptors is a woman between 40 and 55 years old with glioma. Some clones in this sample may be carry-over from other donors' samples.

The chain uses TRBV2 and TRBJ1-1; 10 nucleotides agree with TRBD1. After removal of 4 bases from V and 1 base from J, the junction contained 3 bases not matched to a gene. The length of the CDR3 is 15 residues. Germline assignment: CDR1 SNHLY and CDR2 FYNNEI. The CDR3 DNA reads TGTGCCAGCAGTGTTAGACAGGGGGCGAACACTGAAGCTTTCTTT. It specifies CASSVRQGANTEAFF.

This chain connects TRBV5-4 to TRBJ2-5; D ambiguous. Germline V lookup: CDR1 SGHNT, CDR2 YYREEE (reference sequence). This CDR3 contains 16 residues. Trimming left V 1 base short and J 2 bases short, with 15 bases between. The CDR3 DNA reads as TGTGCCAGCAGCTTGATACCCGCGGCCCGACAAGAGACCCAGTACTTC. It specifies CASSLIPAARQETQYF.

V is TRBV28 and J is TRBJ1-2; TRBD1 agrees at 7 bases. The ends lost 6 bases at V and 5 bases at J; junction bases unmatched: 12. The germline CDR1 and CDR2 sequences are MDHEN and SYDVKM. CDR3 length: 15 amino acids. CDR3 bases: TGTGCCAGCAGGTCGCGTTGGACAGGTGATTATGGCTACACCTTC. As protein: CASRSRWTGDYGYTF.

The chain is built from TRBV6-5 and TRBJ1-5; D unresolved. Germline CDR1 is MNHEY and CDR2 is SVGAGI. Deletions cut 6 bases from V and 1 base from J, with 10 bases between. CDR3 size: 14 residues. CDR3 sequence: CASRRAESNQPQHF. CDR3 nucleotide sequence: TGTGCCAGCAGGCGGGCAGAAAGCAATCAGCCCCAGCATTTT.

The chain's CDR3 is CASSLGDYFEQYF. In nucleotides, the CDR3 is TGTGCCAGCAGCTTAGGGGACTACTTCGAGCAGTACTTC. V and J are TRBV7-8 and TRBJ2-7, with 7 positions matching TRBD2. Per the germline V gene, CDR1 is SGHVS and CDR2 is FQNEAQ. This CDR3 has 13 amino acids. Losses at the gene ends were 1 base for V and 6 bases for J; bases not matched to a gene: 3.

This chain links TRBV7-3 with TRBJ1-4, with a possible D match to TRBD1 (6 bases). Trimming removed 5 bases at V and 5 bases at J, with 12 bases between. Germline V gives CDR1 SGHTA, CDR2 FQGTGA. The CDR3 runs 14 residues. CDR3 protein: CASSHREKNEKLFF. The DNA of the CDR3 is TGTGCCAGCAGCCACAGGGAAAAGAATGAAAAACTGTTTTTT. The full variable domain, in which reference TRBV7-3 and TRBJ1-4 provide the parts outside the CDR3, is GAGVSQTPSNKVTEKGKYVELRCDPISGHTALYWYRQSLGQGPEFLIYFQGTGAADDSGLPNDRFFAVRPEGSVSTLKIQRTERGDSAVYLCASSHREKNEKLFFGSGTQLSVL.

This sequence joins TRBV7-2 and TRBJ1-6; D is perhaps TRBD1 (5 bases). Germline assignment: CDR1 SGHTA and CDR2 FQGNSA. This CDR3 is built from 16 residues. Trimming removed 4 bases from V and 11 bases from J, with 21 bases in between. The CDR3, as DNA: TGTGCCAGCAGCTACCCCGGGACGGTAGAGGGGACACCCCTCCACTTT. The encoded protein is CASSYPGTVEGTPLHF.

The gene calls are TRBV28 and TRBJ1-2, with 9 bases matching TRBD1. CDR1 is MDHEN and CDR2 is SYDVKM in the germline V gene. This CDR3 is built from 14 residues. The J segment lost 5 bases and the V segment lost 5 bases, leaving 6 bases of the junction unmatched. Here the CDR3 reads CASSLGQGIYGYTF. CDR3 DNA sequence: TGTGCCAGCAGTCTTGGACAGGGGATATATGGCTACACCTTC.

This chain joins TRBV28 and TRBJ2-1; no clear D gene. CDR1 is MDHEN, CDR2 SYDVKM, per germline. This CDR3 spans 14 amino acids. V lost 5 bases and J 7 bases, leaving 15 bases between the germline ends. In DNA form, the CDR3 reads TGTGCCAGCAGTCTCGACCTAGATGGAAATGAGCAGTTCTTC. The encoded protein is CASSLDLDGNEQFF.